Shown below are 19 T cell receptor beta chains from a single sample sequenced in a study of shared clonotypes between healthy human individuals. Assay used: immunoSEQ multiplex PCR; TCRdb lists only in-frame clones, some missing. The table has approximately 330,000 clones, roughly 80% seen once. The sequencing input was memory CD4+ T cells sorted from blood. Subset reported: CD45RA-negative fraction. All receptors derive from a man aged 30 to 39 in good health.

This chain uses TRBV5-4 with TRBJ1-6; 10 bases are shared with TRBD1. Looked up from germline, CDR1 is SGHNT and CDR2 is YYREEE (reference sequence). The CDR3 consists of 15 residues. With 2 bases clipped from V and 8 bases from J, the junction kept 4 bases outside the gene matches. In DNA, the CDR3 is TGTGCCAGCAGCTTCGACAGGGGGCTAGATTCACCCCTCCACTTT. The encoded protein is CASSFDRGLDSPLHF.

The rearrangement uses TRBV25-1 and TRBJ2-7; D is undetermined. V was pared by 4 bases and J by 4 bases, with 8 bases between. Germline lookup yields CDR1 MGHDK and CDR2 SYGVNS. The CDR3 consists of 12 residues. The CDR3 DNA is TGTGCCAGCAGTGCCGGGTTGTACGAGCAGTACTTC. It translates to CASSAGLYEQYF.

Only a few counts were recorded for this clone. V usage is TRBV5-4 and J usage is TRBJ1-6, with D unclear. The CDR3 loop spans 14 amino acids. From germline, CDR1 is SGHNT and CDR2 YYREEE (reference sequence). Trimming stripped 0 bases from V and 5 bases from J, with 6 bases between. The CDR3 DNA reads as TGTGCCAGCAGCTTGGTTCGGGATAATTCACCCCTCCACTTT. Its protein is CASSLVRDNSPLHF.

This clone was counted a single time. V usage is TRBV5-4 and J usage is TRBJ1-3; 8 bases match TRBD1. J gave up 4 bases and V 4 bases, and 13 bases lay outside the gene matches. The CDR3 totals 17 residues. Germline V lookup: CDR1 SGHNT, CDR2 YYREEE (reference sequence). CDR3 region: CASSDRGQGARGNTIYF. The CDR3 nucleotides are TGTGCCAGCAGCGACAGGGGCCAGGGAGCACGAGGAAACACCATATATTTT.

The chain couples TRBV5-1 to TRBJ2-1, with D possibly TRBD2 on 5 matching bases. Germline V gene sequence: CDR1 SGHRS, CDR2 YFSETQ. The V and J ends lost 4 bases and 0 bases respectively, with 11 bases between them. This CDR3 is built from 15 residues. The CDR3 spells CASSPGGNSYNEQFF. In DNA form, the CDR3 reads TGCGCCAGCAGCCCCGGAGGAAACTCCTACAATGAGCAGTTCTTC.

This clone appeared a few times. The chain employs TRBV4-1 and TRBJ1-5, with TRBD1 as a possible D gene (6 bases). The CDR3 is 14 amino acids. Per germline, CDR1 MGHRA and CDR2 YSYEKL. The V end was cut by 3 bases, the J end by 4 bases, with 10 bases between. CDR3 sequence reads: CASSHSQGNQPQHF. CDR3 coding DNA: TGCGCCAGCAGCCATTCTCAGGGGAATCAGCCCCAGCATTTT.

The chain has TRBV4-3 and TRBJ2-1; D perhaps matches TRBD2 (5 bases). V lost 0 bases and J lost 9, with 15 bases in between. The germline gives CDR1 LGHNA, CDR2 YSLEER. The CDR3 extends over 15 amino acids. The CDR3 protein is CASSQEPLEVTEQFF. The CDR3 DNA sequence: TGCGCCAGCAGCCAAGAGCCCTTGGAGGTTACTGAGCAGTTCTTC.

This clone was recorded a few times. The genes are TRBV6-1 and TRBJ2-7; TRBD1 agrees at 10 bases. This CDR3 has 19 residues. Germline values: CDR1 MNHNS, CDR2 SASEGT. V lost 0 bases to trimming and J lost 4 bases; unmatched junction nucleotides: 15. The CDR3 spells CASSEAAPSRGQGFYEQYF. The CDR3, as DNA: TGTGCCAGCAGTGAAGCGGCCCCCTCTCGGGGACAGGGGTTTTACGAGCAGTACTTC.

This chain connects TRBV11-2 to TRBJ2-7; the match to TRBD1 covers 7 bases. The germline V gene encodes CDR1 SGHAT and CDR2 FQNNGV. The length of the CDR3 is 14 residues. The V and J ends lost 3 bases and 1 base, in that order; junction bases with no gene match: 3. CDR3 DNA sequence: TGTGCCAGCAGCTTCGACAGGGAGTCCTACGAGCAGTACTTC. It encodes CASSFDRESYEQYF.

J is TRBJ1-1 and V is TRBV13, with D unclear. From germline, CDR1 is PRHDT and CDR2 FYEKMQ (reference sequence). V lost 1 base and J 1 base, leaving 7 bases between the germline ends. The CDR3 is made up of 14 amino acids. The CDR3 here is CASSLARTNTEAFF. For the CDR3, the DNA is TGTGCCAGCAGCTTAGCCCGCACGAACACTGAAGCTTTCTTT. Drawing the rest from reference TRBV13 and TRBJ1-1, the complete variable domain is AAGVIQSPRHLIKEKRETATLKCYPIPRHDTVYWYQQGPGQDPQFLISFYEKMQSDKGSIPDRFSAQQFSDYHSELNMSSLELGDSALYFCASSLARTNTEAFFGQGTRLTVV.

This clone has just a few counts. The V call is TRBV7-6, the J call TRBJ2-1; TRBD2 matches 11 bases. From germline, CDR1 is SGHVS and CDR2 FNYEAQ. The ends lost 2 bases at V and 6 bases at J; junction bases unmatched: 12. The CDR3 totals 18 residues. The CDR3 DNA follows: TGTGCCAGCAGCTTAAAGTTCCCTAGCGGGAGGAGGGGCAATGAGCAGTTCTTC. This codes for CASSLKFPSGRRGNEQFF.

This clone was observed a handful of times. The chain employs TRBV13 and TRBJ1-4, with 9 bases identical to TRBD1. The J segment lost 13 bases and the V segment lost 4 bases, leaving 16 bases of the junction unmatched. The germline gives CDR1 PRHDT, CDR2 FYEKMQ (reference sequence). This CDR3 comprises 16 residues. The CDR3 spells CASSSLRTGDSNRLFF. The CDR3 nucleotides read TGTGCCAGCAGCTCATTACGGACAGGGGATAGCAATAGACTGTTTTTT.

To note about this clone: It may be a read error: a sequence one base away is much more abundant. This chain connects TRBV5-6 to TRBJ1-2; a possible D gene is TRBD1 (5 bases). V was trimmed by 3 bases and J by 4 bases, leaving 10 bases between them. The CDR3 is made up of 13 amino acids. CDR1 is SGHDT and CDR2 is YYEEEE in the germline V gene. CDR3 loop: CASSSDGGYGYTF. CDR3 bases: TGTGCCAGCAGCTCCGACGGGGGCTATGGCTACACCTTC. The whole variable domain, remainder taken from reference TRBV5-6 and TRBJ1-2, is DAGVTQSPTHLIKTRGQQVTLRCSPKSGHDTVSWYQQALGQGPQFIFQYYEEEERQRGNFPDRFSGHQFPNYSSELNVNALLLGDSALYLCASSSDGGYGYTFGSGTRLTVV.

This clone occurred a few times. The J gene is TRBJ1-5, the V gene TRBV19; tentative D call: TRBD1 (5 bases). The CDR3 contains 17 residues. Per the germline V gene, CDR1 is LNHDA and CDR2 is SQIVND (reference sequence). V was trimmed by 4 bases and J by 1 base, leaving 17 bases between them. The CDR3 DNA sequence: TGTGCCAGTAGTAGTCGGGTAGGGGTAAAGAGCAATCAGCCCCAGCATTTT. It specifies CASSSRVGVKSNQPQHF.

The V and J genes are TRBV15 and TRBJ2-7, with 9 bases identical to TRBD1. Germline CDR1 is LNHNV and CDR2 is YYDKDF (reference sequence). V shed 6 bases and J 6 bases; nucleotides not matched to a gene: 6. The CDR3 covers 13 residues. This chain's CDR3 is CATSRQGGSEQYF. Written as DNA, the CDR3 is TGTGCCACCAGTCGACAGGGGGGGTCCGAGCAGTACTTC.

This clone has just one count. V gene TRBV16 combines with J gene TRBJ1-5; no clear D gene. Trimming cost V 2 bases and J 0 bases, with 8 bases left between them. This CDR3 has 15 amino acids. Germline loops: CDR1 KGHSY, CDR2 FQNENV. The CDR3 spells CASSQVKNSNQPQHF. The CDR3 nucleotides read TGTGCCAGCAGCCAAGTCAAGAATAGCAATCAGCCCCAGCATTTT.

This clone occurred many times. This chain joins TRBV7-2 and TRBJ2-3, with 10 bases identical to TRBD2. Germline-derived CDR1 and CDR2 are SGHTA and FQGNSA. V lost 3 bases, J lost 8 bases, and 20 bases stayed unmatched. The CDR3 covers 19 residues. Written as DNA, the CDR3 is TGTGCCAGCAGCTTCGAACCCAGGGGAGCGGGAGGGATATCAAGTACGCAGTATTTT. Its translation is CASSFEPRGAGGISSTQYF.

The rearrangement links TRBV2 to TRBJ1-5; 8 nucleotides agree with TRBD1. This CDR3 has 19 residues. Germline trimming cut 4 bases from V and 0 bases from J; bases unmatched to any gene: 14. Germline CDR1 and CDR2: SNHLY and FYNNEI. This CDR3 is CASSVSQTGAFPSNQPQHF. The CDR3 DNA reads TGTGCCAGCAGTGTCTCCCAGACAGGGGCCTTCCCTAGCAATCAGCCCCAGCATTTT.

The J gene is TRBJ2-7, the V gene TRBV5-1; TRBD2 agrees at 11 bases. This CDR3 has 18 amino acids. Germline V CDR1 and CDR2: SGHRS, YFSETQ. Trimming removed 4 bases from V and 6 bases from J; junction bases left unmatched: 18. The CDR3 coding sequence is TGCGCCAGCAGCAGATCATCCCCAGGGGTAGCGGGAGGGGGCGAGCAGTACTTC. It translates to CASSRSSPGVAGGGEQYF.